This is a list of T cell receptor beta chains from one sample in a study of T cell responses to AZD1222 COVID-19 vaccine. Repertoires were generated with immunoSEQ multiplex PCR, while TCRdb's copy carries only in-frame clones and drops some. The sample includes some 150,000 clones, approximately 89% of them seen just once. Sequencing used peripheral blood, obtained 28 days after the second AZD1222 dose. The receptors shown here come from an adult who received the AZD1222 COVID-19 vaccine. Each CDR3 is given with its conserved first and last residue. The order of the fields is D gene, J gene, V gene, clone size, CDR3 DNA, CDR3 protein. D genes are given only for firm matches. Clone size is not always given. Where it is, it says once, few, many or a class for expanded clones.

D: -
J: TRBJ1-2
V: TRBV5-1
size: once
DNA: TGCGCCAGCAGCCCGGGACCGACCAACTATGGCTACACCTTC
CDR3: CASSPGPTNYGYTF

D: TRBD1
J: TRBJ2-7
V: TRBV28
size: -
DNA: TGTGCCAGCAGGCCGGGACAGACCTACGAGCAGTACTTC
CDR3: CASRPGQTYEQYF

D: TRBD1
J: TRBJ2-7
V: TRBV6-2/TRBV6-3
size: once
DNA: TGTGCCAGCAGTGCCGGGACAGGGATCTCCTACGAGCAGTACTTC
CDR3: CASSAGTGISYEQYF

D: TRBD1
J: TRBJ2-3
V: TRBV7-3
size: -
DNA: TGTGCCAGCAGCTTAACTTCGCAGGGGGCGCAGTATTTT
CDR3: CASSLTSQGAQYF

D: -
J: TRBJ1-1
V: TRBV27
size: once
DNA: TGTGCCAGCAGTTTGCCGGACAGACAGACTGAAGCTTTCTTT
CDR3: CASSLPDRQTEAFF

D: TRBD1
J: TRBJ2-5
V: TRBV24-1
size: -
DNA: TGTGCCACCAGTGATTTTATGGTCGGACAGGGATCCGCTCAAGAGACCCAGTACTTC
CDR3: CATSDFMVGQGSAQETQYF

D: TRBD1
J: TRBJ2-7
V: TRBV28
size: -
DNA: TGTGCCAGCAGTTCTCCGACAGGGAGCGGATGGGAGCAGTACTTC
CDR3: CASSSPTGSGWEQYF

D: TRBD1
J: TRBJ2-7
V: TRBV5-1
size: -
DNA: TGCGCCAGCAGCGTAACCGGGACAGGGAACGAGCAGTACTTC
CDR3: CASSVTGTGNEQYF

D: TRBD2
J: TRBJ2-1
V: TRBV5-1
size: -
DNA: TGCGCCAGCAGCCCGGGACTAGCGGGAGTCAGATACAATGAGCAGTTCTTC
CDR3: CASSPGLAGVRYNEQFF

D: -
J: TRBJ2-1
V: TRBV2
size: -
DNA: TGTGCCAGCAGTGACGGGAACAATGAGCAGTTCTTC
CDR3: CASSDGNNEQFF

D: -
J: TRBJ2-1
V: TRBV11-2
size: -
DNA: TGTGCCAGCAGCTTAGGGTTAAGCGTGAGGGAGCAGTTCTTC
CDR3: CASSLGLSVREQFF

D: -
J: TRBJ1-1
V: TRBV29-1
size: -
DNA: TGCAGCGTTGACCGGACAGCGAACACTGAAGCTTTCTTT
CDR3: CSVDRTANTEAFF

D: -
J: TRBJ1-2
V: TRBV10-2
size: -
DNA: TGCGCCAGCAGTGAGTTTGTCAGCAGGGTAGGTGGCTACACCTTC
CDR3: CASSEFVSRVGGYTF

D: -
J: TRBJ1-1
V: TRBV7-9
size: -
DNA: TGTGCCAGCAGCTTAGATGGTGGGCTGAACACTGAAGCTTTCTTT
CDR3: CASSLDGGLNTEAFF

D: -
J: TRBJ2-1
V: TRBV12-3/TRBV12-4
size: -
DNA: TGTGCCAGCAGTCTCGGGGGACTGCTATTCTTC
CDR3: CASSLGGLLFF

D: -
J: TRBJ2-1
V: TRBV2
size: once
DNA: TGTGCCAGCGTGGGGGGCGGGGTGGATGAGCAGTTCTTC
CDR3: CASVGGGVDEQFF

D: -
J: TRBJ1-4
V: TRBV7-9
size: -
DNA: TGTGCCAGCAGCGAGGGGTCCGGGGCTAATGAAAAACTGTTTTTT
CDR3: CASSEGSGANEKLFF

D: -
J: TRBJ1-2
V: TRBV9
size: -
DNA: TGTGCCAGCAGCGTCGGACAGTTCTATATCACTGGCTACACCTTC
CDR3: CASSVGQFYITGYTF

D: -
J: TRBJ1-2
V: TRBV6-5
size: -
DNA: TGTGCCAGCAGTTACTCCCCCAGTACCTATGGCTACACCTTC
CDR3: CASSYSPSTYGYTF

D: TRBD1
J: TRBJ1-1
V: TRBV29-1
size: -
DNA: TGCAGCGGGGACAGGGTAGGAGGCACTGAAGCTTTCTTT
CDR3: CSGDRVGGTEAFF

D: -
J: TRBJ1-1
V: TRBV7-2
size: -
DNA: TGTGCCAGCAGCTTGTCGGGCCCTAACACTGAAGCTTTCTTT
CDR3: CASSLSGPNTEAFF

D: TRBD1
J: TRBJ1-5
V: TRBV19
size: -
DNA: TGTGCCAGTAGTTTCTTTCCCCGGGACAGGGTAGGTCAGCCCCAGCATTTT
CDR3: CASSFFPRDRVGQPQHF

D: TRBD2
J: TRBJ2-2
V: TRBV25-1
size: -
DNA: TGTGCCAGCGACTCGACTAGCGGGGGCCCGAACACCGGGGAGCTGTTTTTT
CDR3: CASDSTSGGPNTGELFF

D: -
J: TRBJ1-1
V: TRBV5-4
size: -
DNA: TGTGCCAGCAGCCGCGACACGGTAAACACTGAAGCTTTCTTT
CDR3: CASSRDTVNTEAFF

D: -
J: TRBJ1-6
V: TRBV30
size: -
DNA: TGTGCCTGGAGGTCCCTACTCGGACCGAATTCACCCCTCCACTTT
CDR3: CAWRSLLGPNSPLHF

D: -
J: TRBJ1-2
V: TRBV27
size: -
DNA: TGTGCCAGCAGTTTAGTGGGGAGAGTGGGCTACACCTTC
CDR3: CASSLVGRVGYTF

D: -
J: TRBJ1-1
V: TRBV28
size: -
DNA: TGTGCCAGCAGTGGGGGGTCAAGGGACACTAACACTGAAGCTTTCTTT
CDR3: CASSGGSRDTNTEAFF

D: TRBD2
J: TRBJ2-7
V: TRBV11-2
size: -
DNA: TGTGCCAGCAGCAACCGACTAGCTTACGAGCAGTACTTC
CDR3: CASSNRLAYEQYF

D: TRBD2
J: TRBJ2-2
V: TRBV13
size: -
DNA: TGTGCCACCAAAGGGCGACTAGCGGGAGGTAAAACGAACACCGGGGAGCTGTTTTTT
CDR3: CATKGRLAGGKTNTGELFF

D: -
J: TRBJ2-5
V: TRBV24-1
size: -
DNA: TGTGCCACCAGTGACAACGACATCCAGGAGACCCAGTACTTC
CDR3: CATSDNDIQETQYF

D: -
J: TRBJ2-7
V: TRBV9
size: -
DNA: TGTGCCAGCAGCGTAGCGGGAGATGACGAGCAGTACTTC
CDR3: CASSVAGDDEQYF

D: -
J: TRBJ1-4
V: TRBV6-5
size: -
DNA: TGTGCCAGCAGTTACTTCAGTCAGCCAACTAATGAAAAACTGTTTTTT
CDR3: CASSYFSQPTNEKLFF

D: TRBD1
J: TRBJ1-1
V: TRBV6-6
size: -
DNA: TGTGCCAGCAGTCGAAAGACAGGGATTGATGGCACTGAAGCTTTCTTT
CDR3: CASSRKTGIDGTEAFF

D: TRBD2
J: TRBJ2-1
V: TRBV7-8
size: -
DNA: TGTGCCAGCAGCTTAGCCTTAGCGGGGTTACTTAATGAGCAGTTCTTC
CDR3: CASSLALAGLLNEQFF

D: -
J: TRBJ1-3
V: TRBV30
size: -
DNA: TGTGCCTGGAGTTGGGGGGACGGAAACACCATATATTTT
CDR3: CAWSWGDGNTIYF

D: -
J: TRBJ2-7
V: TRBV12-3/TRBV12-4
size: -
DNA: TGTGCCAGCAGTTCCGACTACGAGCAGTACTTC
CDR3: CASSSDYEQYF

D: -
J: TRBJ1-1
V: TRBV4-3
size: -
DNA: TGCGCCAGCAGCCAAGATATTCTGGGGGTGAGGAACACTGAAGCTTTCTTT
CDR3: CASSQDILGVRNTEAFF

D: TRBD1
J: TRBJ2-3
V: TRBV27
size: -
DNA: TGTGCCAGCAGTCGACAGGGATCAGATACGCAGTATTTT
CDR3: CASSRQGSDTQYF

D: TRBD1
J: TRBJ1-2
V: TRBV23-1
size: -
DNA: TGCGCCAGCAGTCAACCTAAGACAGGGGGCGTTGCTAACTATGGCTACACCTTC
CDR3: CASSQPKTGGVANYGYTF

D: -
J: TRBJ1-3
V: TRBV7-2
size: -
DNA: TGTGCCAGCAGGACCTCGGGGGTGAACACCATATATTTT
CDR3: CASRTSGVNTIYF

D: -
J: TRBJ1-1
V: TRBV30
size: -
DNA: TGTGCCTGGAGTGTACTAAGGGGCACTGAAGCTTTCTTT
CDR3: CAWSVLRGTEAFF

D: -
J: TRBJ2-7
V: TRBV7-3
size: -
DNA: TGTGCCAGCAGCCCCTCCGGGTCCTACGAGCAGTACTTC
CDR3: CASSPSGSYEQYF

D: -
J: TRBJ1-2
V: TRBV27
size: -
DNA: TGTGCCAGCAGTCCCCGCCGGGGCGACCCAAACTATGGCTACACCTTC
CDR3: CASSPRRGDPNYGYTF

D: -
J: TRBJ2-5
V: TRBV19
size: -
DNA: TGTGCCAGTAGTATTGGCGACGGCCTAGAGACCCAGTACTTC
CDR3: CASSIGDGLETQYF